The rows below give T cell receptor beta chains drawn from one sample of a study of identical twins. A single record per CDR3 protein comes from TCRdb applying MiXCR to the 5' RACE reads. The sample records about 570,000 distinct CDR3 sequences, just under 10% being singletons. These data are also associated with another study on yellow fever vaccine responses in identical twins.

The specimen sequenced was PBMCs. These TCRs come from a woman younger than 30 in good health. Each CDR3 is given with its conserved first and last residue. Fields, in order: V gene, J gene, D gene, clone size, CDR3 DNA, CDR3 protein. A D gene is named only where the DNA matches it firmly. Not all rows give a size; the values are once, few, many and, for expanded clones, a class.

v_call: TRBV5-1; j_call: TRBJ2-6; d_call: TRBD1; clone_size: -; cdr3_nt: TGCGCCAGCAGCCCGGGACAGGGGGCTTCCTCTGGGGCCAACGTCCTGACTTTC; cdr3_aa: CASSPGQGASSGANVLTF
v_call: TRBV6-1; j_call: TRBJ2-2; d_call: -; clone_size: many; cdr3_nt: TGTGCCAGCACGAGGGTTGGCCTAGCTCCTACCGGGGAGCTGTTTTTT; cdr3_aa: CASTRVGLAPTGELFF
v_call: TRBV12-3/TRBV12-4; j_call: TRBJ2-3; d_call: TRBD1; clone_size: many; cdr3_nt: TGTGCCAGCAGTTTAGGGGACAGGGTAGGCACAGATACGCAGTATTTT; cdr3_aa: CASSLGDRVGTDTQYF
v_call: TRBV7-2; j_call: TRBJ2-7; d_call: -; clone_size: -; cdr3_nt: TGTGCCAGCAGCTCGGACATAAATTTTGGCGAGCAGTACTTC; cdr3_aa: CASSSDINFGEQYF
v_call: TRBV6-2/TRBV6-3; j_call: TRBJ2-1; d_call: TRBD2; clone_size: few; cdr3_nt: TGTGCCAGCAGTTACTCGACGATGGGGCGGGAGACGGGCAATGAGCAGTTCTTC; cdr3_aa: CASSYSTMGRETGNEQFF
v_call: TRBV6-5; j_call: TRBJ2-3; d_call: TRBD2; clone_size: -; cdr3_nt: TGTGCCAGCAGTTACTCGAAGGTAGCGGGGTCGGGGACAGATACGCAGTATTTT; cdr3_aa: CASSYSKVAGSGTDTQYF
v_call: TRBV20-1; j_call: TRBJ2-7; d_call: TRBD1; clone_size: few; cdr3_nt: TGCAGTGCTAGACCCTTGACAGGGGGCAACGAGCAGTACTTC; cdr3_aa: CSARPLTGGNEQYF
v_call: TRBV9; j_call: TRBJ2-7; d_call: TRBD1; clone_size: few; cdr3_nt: TGTGCCAGCAGCGGCCCCGGGACAGGCTTGAACGAGCAGTACTTC; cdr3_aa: CASSGPGTGLNEQYF
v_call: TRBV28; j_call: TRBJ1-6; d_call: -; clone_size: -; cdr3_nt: TGTGCCAGCAGGGGATACTATAATTCACCCCTCCACTTT; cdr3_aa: CASRGYYNSPLHF
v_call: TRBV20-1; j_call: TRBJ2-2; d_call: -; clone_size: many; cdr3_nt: TGCAGTGCTAGAGATCGGGTCACCGGGGAGCTGTTTTTT; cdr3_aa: CSARDRVTGELFF
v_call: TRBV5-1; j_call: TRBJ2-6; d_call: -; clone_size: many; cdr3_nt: TGCGCCAGCAGCTTGGGAGGCGGATCTGGGGCCAACGTCCTGACTTTC; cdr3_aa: CASSLGGGSGANVLTF
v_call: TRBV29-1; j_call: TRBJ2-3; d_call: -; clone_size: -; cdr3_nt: TGCAGCGTTGAAAGGGCAGGGGTAAATACGCAGTATTTT; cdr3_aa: CSVERAGVNTQYF
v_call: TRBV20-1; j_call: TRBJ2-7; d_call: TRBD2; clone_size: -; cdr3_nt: TGCTGTGCTAGAGTCTTCCAATTGAGCGGGAATCCTTCGGAGCAGTACTTC; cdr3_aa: CCARVFQLSGNPSEQYF
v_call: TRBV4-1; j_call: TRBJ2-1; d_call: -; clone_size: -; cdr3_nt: TGCGCCAGCAGCCAAGATTCGGCCTCGCGCTCCTACAATGAGCAGTTCTTC; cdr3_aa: CASSQDSASRSYNEQFF
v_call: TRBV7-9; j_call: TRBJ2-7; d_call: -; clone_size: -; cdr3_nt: TGTGCCAGCAGCTCCCCGCAGGGTGATGGTTACTACGAGCAGTACTTC; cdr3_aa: CASSSPQGDGYYEQYF
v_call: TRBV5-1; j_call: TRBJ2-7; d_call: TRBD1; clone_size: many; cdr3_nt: TGCGCCAGCAGCCATGGACAGGGTGGATACGAGCAGTACTTC; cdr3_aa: CASSHGQGGYEQYF
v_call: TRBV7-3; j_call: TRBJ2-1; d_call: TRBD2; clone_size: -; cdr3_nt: TGTGCCAGCAGCCCAGAGACTAGCGCCACTGAGCAGTTCTTC; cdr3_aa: CASSPETSATEQFF
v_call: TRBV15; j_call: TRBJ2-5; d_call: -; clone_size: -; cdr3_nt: TGTGCCACCAGTTCCGGGGGTCGGGAGACCCAGTACTTC; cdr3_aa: CATSSGGRETQYF
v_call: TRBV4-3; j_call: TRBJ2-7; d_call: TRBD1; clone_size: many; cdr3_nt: TGCGCCAGCAGCCAAGATAAAGGACAGGGCGAGCAGTACTTC; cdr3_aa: CASSQDKGQGEQYF
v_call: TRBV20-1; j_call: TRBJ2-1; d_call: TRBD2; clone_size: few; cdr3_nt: TGCAGTGCTAGAAACCCGGGACTAGCGGTGAATGAGCAGTTCTTC; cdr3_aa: CSARNPGLAVNEQFF
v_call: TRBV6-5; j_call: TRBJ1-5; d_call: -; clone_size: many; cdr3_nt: TGTGCCAGCAGTTACGGGGGGGGCGGTCGCAATCAGCCCCAGCATTTT; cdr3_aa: CASSYGGGGRNQPQHF
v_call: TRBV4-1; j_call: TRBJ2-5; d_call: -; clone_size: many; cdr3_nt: TGCGCCAGCAGCCAAGATCGGTTGGGTAAGGAAGAGACCCAGTACTTC; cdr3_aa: CASSQDRLGKEETQYF
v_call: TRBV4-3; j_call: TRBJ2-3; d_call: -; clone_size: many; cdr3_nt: TGCGCCAGCAGCCAAGATAAGCAGGGGCTCCGCTTGGGGACAGATACGCAGTATTTT; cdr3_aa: CASSQDKQGLRLGTDTQYF
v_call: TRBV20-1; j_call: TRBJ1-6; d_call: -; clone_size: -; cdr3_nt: TGCAGTGCTAGACCGGACGGGAGCTCCTATAATTCACCCCTCCACTTT; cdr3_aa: CSARPDGSSYNSPLHF
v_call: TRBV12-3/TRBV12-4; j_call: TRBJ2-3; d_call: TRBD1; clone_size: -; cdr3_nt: TGTGCCAGCAGTTTAGCCCAGGGGGCTGGGGATACGCAGTATTTT; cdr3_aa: CASSLAQGAGDTQYF
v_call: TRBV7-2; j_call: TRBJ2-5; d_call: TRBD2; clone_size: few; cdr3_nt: TGTGCCAGCAGCTTGGGACTAGCGAGAGACCAAGAGACCCAGTACTTC; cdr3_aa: CASSLGLARDQETQYF
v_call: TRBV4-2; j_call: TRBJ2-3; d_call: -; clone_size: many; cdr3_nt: TGTGCCAGCAGCCCCCGGACTACAAACACAGATACGCAGTATTTT; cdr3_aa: CASSPRTTNTDTQYF
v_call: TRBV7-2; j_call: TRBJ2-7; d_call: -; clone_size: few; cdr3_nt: TGTGCCAGCAGCGCCACCCGGGGGGACACCTACGAGCAGTACTTC; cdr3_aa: CASSATRGDTYEQYF
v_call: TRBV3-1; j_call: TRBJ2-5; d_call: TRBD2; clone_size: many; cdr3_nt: TGTGCCAGCAGCCCTAGCGGGGGTGCGGAGACCCAGTACTTC; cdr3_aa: CASSPSGGAETQYF
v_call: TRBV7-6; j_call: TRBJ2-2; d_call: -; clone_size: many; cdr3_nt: TGTGCCAGCAGCCTTGGGGCGGCAGCCGCGAACACCGGGGAGCTGTTTTTT; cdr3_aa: CASSLGAAAANTGELFF
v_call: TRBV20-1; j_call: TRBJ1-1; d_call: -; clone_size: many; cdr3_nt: TGCAGTGCTAGTTTGGTGGACACTGAAGCTTTCTTT; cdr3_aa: CSASLVDTEAFF
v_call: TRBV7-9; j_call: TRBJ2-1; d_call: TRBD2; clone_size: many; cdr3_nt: TGTGCCAGCAGCTTCAGGACTAGCGGTTACAATGAGCAGTTCTTC; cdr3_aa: CASSFRTSGYNEQFF
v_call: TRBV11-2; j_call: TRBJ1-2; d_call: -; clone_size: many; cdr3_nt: TGTGCCAGCAGCTTAGATCCCCCGGGCGCTAACTATGGCTACACCTTC; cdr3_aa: CASSLDPPGANYGYTF
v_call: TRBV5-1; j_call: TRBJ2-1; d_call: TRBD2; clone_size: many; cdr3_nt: TGCGCCAGCAGCTTGGGGGCGGGAGTCTACAATGAGCAGTTCTTC; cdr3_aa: CASSLGAGVYNEQFF
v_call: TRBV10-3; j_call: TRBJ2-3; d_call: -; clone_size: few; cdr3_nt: TGTGCCATCACCGAGGGAGAGGATACGCAGTATTTT; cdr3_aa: CAITEGEDTQYF
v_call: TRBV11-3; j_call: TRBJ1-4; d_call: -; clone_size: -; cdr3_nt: TGTGCCAGCAGCCTAGGTTACGAGGCAGCGGGTGAAAAACTGTTTTTT; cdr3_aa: CASSLGYEAAGEKLFF
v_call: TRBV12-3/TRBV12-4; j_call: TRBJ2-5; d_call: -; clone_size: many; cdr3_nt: TGTGCCAGCAGTTTCAGGGGCCGGGAGACCCAGTACTTC; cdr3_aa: CASSFRGRETQYF
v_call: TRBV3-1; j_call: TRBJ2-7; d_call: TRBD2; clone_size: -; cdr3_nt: TGTGCCAGCAGCCAAGGTGCGGGGGACCCTACCTACGAGCAGTACTTC; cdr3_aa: CASSQGAGDPTYEQYF
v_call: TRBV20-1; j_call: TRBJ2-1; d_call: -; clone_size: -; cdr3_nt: TGCAGTGCTAGTGTGGTAGTTGCCTACAATGAGCAGTTCTTC; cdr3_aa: CSASVVVAYNEQFF
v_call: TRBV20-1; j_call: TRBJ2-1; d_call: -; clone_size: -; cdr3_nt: TGCAGTGCTGATCCCGTCGGGGGGCTCAGGGATGAGCAGTTCTTC; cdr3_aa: CSADPVGGLRDEQFF
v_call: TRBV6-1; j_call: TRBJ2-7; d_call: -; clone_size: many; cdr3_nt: TGTGCCAGCAGTCCCTCCGGGACAAAACTCCAGCAGTACTTC; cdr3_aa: CASSPSGTKLQQYF
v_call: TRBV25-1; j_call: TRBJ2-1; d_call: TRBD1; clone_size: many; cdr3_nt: TGTGCCAGCAGTCCACGACAGGGTCAAAGGAAGATGGATGAGCAGTTCTTC; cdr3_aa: CASSPRQGQRKMDEQFF
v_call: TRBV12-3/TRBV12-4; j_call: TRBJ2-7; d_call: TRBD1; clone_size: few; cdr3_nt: TGTGCCAGCAGTTTCCAACAGGGGTACGAGCAGTACTTC; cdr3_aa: CASSFQQGYEQYF
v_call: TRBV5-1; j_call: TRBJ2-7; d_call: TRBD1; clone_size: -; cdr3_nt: TGCGCCAGCAGCTTGTTGGGACAGGGGGCTTCGGGCTACGAGCAGTACTTC; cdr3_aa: CASSLLGQGASGYEQYF
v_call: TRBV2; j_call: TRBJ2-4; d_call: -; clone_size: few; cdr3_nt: TGTGCCAGCAGTGGACAGAGACAAATGGGGGACTTC; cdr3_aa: CASSGQRQMGDF